This T cell receptor beta chain was identified during a study of cytomegalovirus exposure and HLA in healthy donors. The CDR3 has 16 amino acids. Primers included in the PCR were 60 Vbeta and 13 Jbeta primers. Authors' data handling: The count from a later analysis was tens of millions of unique TCR beta chains, some 10 million of them shared. Clones were sequenced by immunoSEQ multiplex PCR, and TCRdb holds only the in-frame ones, with some missing. From that table come the V and J calls and clone size; the DNA was used to work out D and trimming. The sample consists of about 76,000 clones, roughly 82% of them appearing once. The sample holds a few counts of this clone.

The sequencing input was PBMCs. This clonotype was obtained from a male donor in good health and CMV-seropositive. The V call is TRBV21-1, the J call TRBJ2-1; no DNA check was done on the table's D call, TRBD2. TRBV21-1 constitutes a pseudogene. CDR3 residues: CASSKGWTSGGGEQFF. The DNA of the CDR3 is TGTGCCAGCAGCAAAGGTTGGACTAGCGGGGGGGGTGAGCAGTTCTTC.